These T cell receptor beta chains were read from a single sample in a study of blood T cell repertoires in COVID-19. Produced via immunoSEQ multiplex PCR; TCRdb's table is partial and in-frame only. Among around 150,000 clones listed, roughly four fifths were seen once. Sequences were obtained from peripheral blood. All receptors come from a human donor in a cohort sampled during active COVID-19. Each CDR3 is given with its conserved first and last residue. A D gene is named only where the DNA matches it firmly. The size of a clone is reported for some rows only, either as once, few or many, or as a class for expanded clones.

j_call	d_call	clone_size	v_call	cdr3_nt	cdr3_aa
TRBJ2-1	TRBD2	.	TRBV7-9	TGTGCCAGCAGCCCGGCGGGGGGGAACGGGTTCTTC	CASSPAGGNGFF
TRBJ2-2	.	.	TRBV30	TGTGCCTGGAGTCAGGACTACGGGGAGCTGTTTTTT	CAWSQDYGELFF
TRBJ2-7	TRBD1	.	TRBV19	TGTGCCAGTAGTATCCGGGACAGCCCCTACGAGCAGTACTTC	CASSIRDSPYEQYF
TRBJ2-1	.	.	TRBV24-1	TGTGCCACCAGTGCCCTAATAAACAGGGAGAGTGAGCAGTTCTTC	CATSALINRESEQFF
TRBJ2-5	TRBD1	.	TRBV5-5	TGTGCCAGCAGCTACGACAGGGGGCGAGAGACCCAGTACTTC	CASSYDRGRETQYF
TRBJ1-4	.	once	TRBV18	TGTGCCAGCTCACCAGGGCAGGCCGTGGGTGAAAAACTGTTTTTT	CASSPGQAVGEKLFF
TRBJ1-1	.	once	TRBV15	TGTGCCACCAGCAGAGATGCGGGGGCTGGACACACTGAAGCTTTCTTT	CATSRDAGAGHTEAFF
TRBJ2-2	TRBD1	.	TRBV5-4	TGTGCCAGCAGCCGGACAGGGGAGGCCGGGGAGCTGTTTTTT	CASSRTGEAGELFF
TRBJ2-3	.	.	TRBV5-1	TGCGCCAGCAGTGGGGGGGCCCGCACAGATACGCAGTATTTT	CASSGGARTDTQYF
TRBJ2-4	.	.	TRBV18	TGTGCCAGCTCACCAGGGGAGGACATTCAGTACTTC	CASSPGEDIQYF
TRBJ2-1	TRBD2	.	TRBV4-3	TGCGCCAGCAGCCAAGTAGCGGGGGACAATGAGCAGTTCTTC	CASSQVAGDNEQFF
TRBJ2-5	TRBD2	.	TRBV24-1	TGTGCCACCAGTGAAGCGGGGACCTTCCAAGAGACCCAGTACTTC	CATSEAGTFQETQYF
TRBJ2-1	TRBD2	.	TRBV2	TGTGCCAGCAGCCACCCGGCTAGCGGGGGGGCTACCCATGAGCAGTTCTTC	CASSHPASGGATHEQFF
TRBJ1-2	.	.	TRBV14	TGTGCCAGCAGCCTAGACGCGGGGGCGTGGGGCTACACCTTC	CASSLDAGAWGYTF
TRBJ1-1	TRBD1	.	TRBV7-2	TGTGCCAGCAGCCAAGACAGGGTGAACACTGAAGCTTTCTTT	CASSQDRVNTEAFF
TRBJ2-7	.	.	TRBV7-2	TGTGCCAGCAGCTCTACAGGCCTTGTCTACGAGCAGTACTTC	CASSSTGLVYEQYF
TRBJ2-5	TRBD2	.	TRBV6-5	TGTGCCAGCAGAACCTCCGGGACTAGTCTAGAGACCCAGTACTTC	CASRTSGTSLETQYF
TRBJ1-3	.	.	TRBV11-2	TGTGCCAGCAGCTTTGGGCGAGGAAACACCATATATTTT	CASSFGRGNTIYF
TRBJ1-4	.	.	TRBV29-1	TGCAGCGTTGACCGGGGGGAAAAACTGTTTTTT	CSVDRGEKLFF
TRBJ1-6	TRBD1	once	TRBV3-1/TRBV3-2	TGTGCCAGCAGGCCGACAGGGGATTCACCCCTCCACTTT	CASRPTGDSPLHF
TRBJ1-1	.	once	TRBV7-9	TGTGCCAGCAGCTTAGGAGCGGGACGGATGAACACTGAAGCTTTCTTT	CASSLGAGRMNTEAFF
TRBJ1-4	TRBD1	.	TRBV6-5	TGTGCCAGCGGACAAGGGGGCGCGAATGAAAAACTGTTTTTT	CASGQGGANEKLFF
TRBJ2-3	.	.	TRBV11-2	TGTGCCAGCAGCTTCCTGCCTCGTAGTGGCACAGATACGCAGTATTTT	CASSFLPRSGTDTQYF
TRBJ1-2	.	.	TRBV19	TGTGCCAGTAGTATAGAAGCAGGCTATGGCTACACCTTC	CASSIEAGYGYTF
TRBJ1-1	.	.	TRBV7-2	TGTGCCAGCAGATCGGGGACACCGAACACTGAAGCTTTCTTT	CASRSGTPNTEAFF
TRBJ2-1	TRBD2	.	TRBV2	TGTGCCAGCAGTGGGGACAGGGCCGGTGCGGGGACTAGCGGGGAAGGGCTCTACAATGAGCAGTTCTTC	CASSGDRAGAGTSGEGLYNEQFF
TRBJ2-7	.	.	TRBV3-1/TRBV3-2	TGTGCCCTCTTGGGGCAACAGGGAAAAGTTTCCGAGCAGTACTTC	CALLGQQGKVSEQYF
TRBJ2-5	.	.	TRBV6-1	TGTGCCAGCAGTGAAGGACTCCGGCTGGAGACCCAGTACTTC	CASSEGLRLETQYF
TRBJ1-1	.	.	TRBV6-2/TRBV6-3	TGTGCCAGCAGTTACCCTTTCACTGAAGCTTTCTTT	CASSYPFTEAFF
TRBJ2-4	TRBD2	.	TRBV9	TGTGCCAGCAGCCCTGGGGTAGCGGGGGGGAAAAACATTCAGTACTTC	CASSPGVAGGKNIQYF
TRBJ2-1	TRBD2	.	TRBV11-1	TGTGCCAGCTCCCCGGGGGGGCGTGGAGAGCAGTTCTTC	CASSPGGRGEQFF
TRBJ2-5	.	.	TRBV3-1/TRBV3-2	TGTGCCAGCAGCCACCCCTATGGGACCCAGTACTTC	CASSHPYGTQYF
TRBJ2-5	TRBD2	.	TRBV18	TGTGCCAGCTCACCACCCGCGGGGGGCCAAGAGACCCAGTACTTC	CASSPPAGGQETQYF
TRBJ2-1	.	.	TRBV6-5	TGTGGGTCGGGGGTTTTTGGGTATGAGCAGTTCTTC	CGSGVFGYEQFF
TRBJ2-2	TRBD2	.	TRBV3-1/TRBV3-2	TGTGCCAGCAGCCAACTTAGGACTAGCGGGGGCCCACTGGTTCCCGGGGAGCTGTTTTTT	CASSQLRTSGGPLVPGELFF
TRBJ2-1	.	.	TRBV12-1	TGTGCCAGCAGACGTCAAGAACCTAGCGTTTTTTGCAATGAGCAGTTCTTC	CASRRQEPSVFCNEQFF
TRBJ1-1	.	.	TRBV30	TGTGCCTGGGATAGGGGTATCGACACTGAAGCTTTCTTT	CAWDRGIDTEAFF
TRBJ1-6	TRBD1	.	TRBV5-5	TGTGCCAGCGGGGGACAGGGGGCTTCACCCCTCCACTTT	CASGGQGASPLHF
TRBJ2-2	TRBD2	.	TRBV27	TGTGCCAGCAGTTTCGGGTTCAGCGGGGGGGCCTCGGTCGGGGAGCTGTTTTTT	CASSFGFSGGASVGELFF
TRBJ1-4	.	.	TRBV7-9	TGTGCCAGCAGCTTAGGCCTCAGGGGTGGGGTTGAAAAACTGTTTTTT	CASSLGLRGGVEKLFF
TRBJ2-3	TRBD2	.	TRBV6-6	TGTGCCAGCATGGTAGCGGGGAGACGAGATACGCAGTATTTT	CASMVAGRRDTQYF
TRBJ2-3	.	.	TRBV6-5	TGTGCCAGCAGTTACAGGCTAGCCCCAGATACGCAGTATTTT	CASSYRLAPDTQYF
TRBJ1-4	.	few	TRBV4-1	TGCGCCAGCAGCCAAGAGGGAATAGGAGGAGAAAAACTGTTTTTT	CASSQEGIGGEKLFF
TRBJ1-6	TRBD1	.	TRBV6-5	TGTGCCAGCAGTTTTCAGGGGGGAGGACAATCACCCCTCCACTTT	CASSFQGGGQSPLHF
TRBJ2-5	TRBD2	.	TRBV6-5	TGTGCCAGCATGCTCGGGGGGGGTCCTAAAGAGACCCAGTACTTC	CASMLGGGPKETQYF
TRBJ2-1	.	.	TRBV30	TGTGCCTGGAGTGTACCTCCCCCGGGGGACAATGAGCAGTTCTTC	CAWSVPPPGDNEQFF